Presented here are 4 T cell receptor beta chains from one specimen sequenced in a study of blood T cell repertoires in COVID-19. The data were produced by immunoSEQ multiplex PCR, yet TCRdb's version contains in-frame clones alone and is incomplete. This sample has about 120,000 clones, with roughly 90% found just once. The sequencing input was peripheral blood. All receptors derive from a man between 60 and 75 years old with COVID-19, enrolled during active disease.

The table lists this clone with a count of one. The J gene is TRBJ2-3, the V gene TRBV7-3; TRBD2 aligns across 10 bases. The CDR3 covers 15 residues. After removal of 6 bases from V and 3 bases from J, the junction contained 6 bases not matched to a gene. CDR1 is SGHTA and CDR2 is FQGTGA in the germline V gene. The CDR3 bases are TGTGCCAGCAGTCGAGCGGGGGGGCAAACAGATACGCAGTATTTT. Translation: CASSRAGGQTDTQYF.

This sequence joins TRBV10-3 and TRBJ1-1, with TRBD1 matching 7 bases. The CDR3 extends over 14 amino acids. Losses at the gene ends were 3 bases for V and 1 base for J; bases not matched to a gene: 2. Germline lookup yields CDR1 ENHRY and CDR2 SYGVKD. Written as DNA, the CDR3 is TGTGCCATCAGTGACTCAGGGGGGAACACTGAAGCTTTCTTT. This codes for CAISDSGGNTEAFF.

V and J are TRBV6-5 and TRBJ1-1; 7 nucleotides line up with TRBD1. The CDR3 spans 14 residues. CDR1 is MNHEY and CDR2 is SVGAGI in the germline V gene. The trim removed 6 bases at V and 6 bases at J, leaving 10 bases unmatched. This CDR3 reads CASRRQGPSPEAFF. CDR3 DNA: TGTGCCAGCAGGAGACAGGGACCGTCCCCTGAAGCTTTCTTT.

The chain carries TRBV5-1 and TRBJ1-1; D remains unclear. V lost 4 bases and J 0 bases, leaving 10 bases between the germline ends. The CDR3 extends over 14 amino acids. Germline V gene sequence: CDR1 SGHRS, CDR2 YFSETQ. CDR3 nucleotide sequence: TGCGCCAGCAGCAGTTGGGAGATGAACACTGAAGCTTTCTTT. Amino acid sequence: CASSSWEMNTEAFF.